This TCR beta chain was identified during a study of T-cell memory formation after mild COVID-19. Study results and limitations: The appearance of some responding clones in pre-infection memory suggested that cross-reactive memory joined.

This clonotype has a handful of counts. The antigen is undetermined. MiXCR was run by TCRdb on the 5' RACE reads, yielding one entry per CDR3 protein. The sample yields under 550,000 distinct CDR3 sequences, 15% to 20% seen once. This CDR3 spans 16 amino acids. From germline, CDR1 is SGHDN and CDR2 FVKESK. The germline V and J ends were trimmed by 2 bases and 1 base, with 14 bases remaining between them. This rearrangement joins TRBV14 to TRBJ1-1, with D possibly being TRBD1 (5 bases). The origin of this receptor is an adult woman who had mild COVID-19 (a few samples of this study predate the infection). Cell type and time point are not known. The specimen was PBMCs or a T cell subset sorted from them (not recorded which). The CDR3 spells CASSQPRQGRNTEAFF. CDR3 DNA: TGTGCCAGCAGCCAACCTCGCCAGGGCAGGAACACTGAAGCTTTCTTT.